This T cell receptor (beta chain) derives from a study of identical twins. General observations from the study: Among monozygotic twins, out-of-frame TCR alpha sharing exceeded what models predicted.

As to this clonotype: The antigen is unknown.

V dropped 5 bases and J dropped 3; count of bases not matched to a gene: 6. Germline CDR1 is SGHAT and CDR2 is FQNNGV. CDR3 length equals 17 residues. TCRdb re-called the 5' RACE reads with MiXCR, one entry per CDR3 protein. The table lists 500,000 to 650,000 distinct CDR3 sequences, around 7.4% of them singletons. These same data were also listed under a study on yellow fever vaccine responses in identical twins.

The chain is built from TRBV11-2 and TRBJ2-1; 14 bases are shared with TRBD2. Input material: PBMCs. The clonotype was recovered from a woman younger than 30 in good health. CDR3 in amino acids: CASSTGTSGGSYNEQFF. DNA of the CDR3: TGTGCCAGCAGCACCGGGACTAGCGGGGGTAGCTACAATGAGCAGTTCTTC.